The 20 T cell receptor beta chains presented below share a single source sample, sequenced in a study of blood T cell repertoires in COVID-19. Libraries were prepared by immunoSEQ multiplex PCR; TCRdb keeps only in-frame clonotypes and omits some of them. The data hold approximately 24,000 clones, with around 86% observed a single time. The specimen sequenced was peripheral blood. Receptors originate from a man aged 50 to 59 with active COVID-19.

The rearrangement links TRBV4-1 to TRBJ2-7; D possibly corresponds to TRBD1 (6 bases). CDR1 is MGHRA, CDR2 YSYEKL, per germline. The ends were cut back, 0 bases at V and 2 bases at J, with 14 bases in the middle. This CDR3 comprises 16 residues. The CDR3 nucleotides read TGCGCCAGCAGCCAAGAAATCCAGGGGCAAACCTACGAGCAGTACTTC. Protein product: CASSQEIQGQTYEQYF.

The rearrangement uses TRBV19 and TRBJ2-3; D may be TRBD2 (5 bases). The CDR3 length is 13 residues. Germline V gives CDR1 LNHDA, CDR2 SQIVND (reference sequence). V was trimmed by 4 bases and J by 4 bases, leaving 9 bases between them. This CDR3 reads CASSTSGADTQYF. The CDR3 region has the DNA TGTGCCAGTAGTACATCCGGGGCAGATACGCAGTATTTT.

The CDR3 DNA is TGTGCCAGTAGCTATACAGGGATTGGCTACGAGCAGTACTTC. It specifies CASSYTGIGYEQYF. The J gene is TRBJ2-7, the V gene TRBV19; D possibly corresponds to TRBD1 (6 bases). Trimming took off 6 bases at V and 3 bases at J, with 15 bases between the two ends. This CDR3 is 14 amino acids long. Germline CDR1 and CDR2: LNHDA and SQIVND (reference sequence).

CDR3 in amino acids: CASSIVTSDTQYF. Here the CDR3 DNA reads TGTGCCAGCAGCATCGTGACTAGCGATACGCAGTATTTT. This chain links TRBV9 with TRBJ2-3, with 7 bases that match TRBD2. J gave up 6 bases and V 4 bases, and 5 bases lay outside the gene matches. CDR3 length equals 13 residues. Germline CDR1 is SGDLS and CDR2 is YYNGEE.

V usage is TRBV5-6 and J usage is TRBJ2-2; 15 bases line up with TRBD2. CDR3 length equals 17 residues. Germline V gene lookup returns CDR1 SGHDT and CDR2 YYEEEE. The J segment lost 7 bases and the V segment lost 5 bases, leaving 9 bases of the junction unmatched. CDR3 in DNA: TGTGCCAGCAGTTCCGGGACTAGCGGGAGGAGGGGCGGGGAGCTGTTTTTT. Translated: CASSSGTSGRRGGELFF.

CDR3 residues: CASSQDLAAYNEQFF. CDR3 nucleotide sequence: TGCGCCAGCAGCCAAGATCTAGCGGCGTACAATGAGCAGTTCTTC. The rearrangement links TRBV4-3 to TRBJ2-1; 7 positions match TRBD2. V dropped 0 bases and J dropped 4; count of bases not matched to a gene: 3. This CDR3 contains 15 residues. Germline CDR1 LGHNA, CDR2 YSLEER.

The rearrangement links TRBV28 to TRBJ1-2; D not resolved. Trimming removed 3 bases at V and 3 bases at J, with 20 bases between. CDR3 length equals 17 residues. Germline V CDR1 and CDR2: MDHEN, SYDVKM. CDR3 nucleotides: TGTGCCAGCAGTTTCGTGGCAGAACGAACCGTCTACTATGGCTACACCTTC. This sequence encodes CASSFVAERTVYYGYTF.

The chain joins TRBV19 to TRBJ2-5; TRBD2 aligns across 7 bases. The CDR3 covers 13 residues. V lost 6 bases and J lost 0; bases outside the gene matches: 1. Germline CDR1 reads LNHDA; CDR2 reads SQIVND (reference sequence). The chain's CDR3 is CASSGGYQETQYF. For the CDR3, the DNA is TGTGCCAGTAGCGGGGGGTACCAAGAGACCCAGTACTTC.

This chain connects TRBV7-2 to TRBJ2-7, with TRBD1 matching 10 bases. This CDR3 is 17 amino acids long. CDR1 and CDR2 (germline): SGHTA, FQGNSA. V was clipped by 5 bases and J by 3 bases; unmatched bases: 13. Here the CDR3 DNA reads TGTGCCAGCAGCAGATCGGACAGGGGGAATAAACTCTACGAGCAGTACTTC. Amino acids: CASSRSDRGNKLYEQYF.

Here the CDR3 DNA reads TGCAGCGTCGGGGACAGTTATAGCAATCAGCCCCAGCATTTT. Translated, it gives CSVGDSYSNQPQHF. V and J are TRBV29-1 and TRBJ1-5, with TRBD1 matching over 7 bases. Germline CDR1 and CDR2: SQVTM and ANQGSEA. This CDR3 is 14 amino acids long. V was clipped by 6 bases and J by 0 bases; unmatched bases: 5. The full variable domain, rest sourced from reference TRBV29-1 and TRBJ1-5, is SAVISQKPSRDICQRGTSLTIQCQVDSQVTMMFWYRQQPGQSLTLIATANQGSEATYESGFVIDKFPISRPNLTFSTLTVSNMSPEDSSIYLCSVGDSYSNQPQHFGDGTRLSIL.

The chain joins TRBV24-1 to TRBJ1-4; 9 bases map to TRBD1. Trimming took 3 bases from V and 5 from J; bases not matched to a gene: 3. Germline assignment: CDR1 KGHDR and CDR2 SFDVKD. The CDR3 is 15 amino acids. Here the CDR3 DNA reads TGTGCCACCAGTGATGGTGGACAGGGGAATGAAAAACTGTTTTTT. This sequence encodes CATSDGGQGNEKLFF.

This clone was counted only a few times. The chain couples TRBV30 to TRBJ2-1; 14 bases fit TRBD2. V was clipped by 5 bases and J by 9 bases; unmatched bases: 15. The CDR3 is made up of 17 amino acids. Germline lookup yields CDR1 GTSNPN and CDR2 SVGIG (reference sequence). The CDR3 protein is CAWAGTSGSEVAPEQFF. The CDR3 DNA reads TGTGCCTGGGCGGGGACTAGCGGGAGTGAGGTGGCACCTGAGCAGTTCTTC.

The chain joins TRBV20-1 to TRBJ2-1, with no clear D. The CDR3 is made up of 8 amino acids. CDR1 is DFQATT, CDR2 SNEGSKA, per germline (reference sequence). Between the trimmed V and J ends, which lost 7 bases and 9 bases, there was a span of 4 bases. In DNA form, the CDR3 reads TGCAGTGTATCTGAGCAGTTCTTC. Translation: CSVSEQFF.

This chain links TRBV28 with TRBJ2-3; D uncertain. V was pared by 3 bases and J by 2 bases, with 15 bases between. The CDR3 covers 16 residues. Germline loops: CDR1 MDHEN, CDR2 SYDVKM. The chain's CDR3 is CASSLDEDLITDTQYF. CDR3 nucleotide sequence: TGTGCCAGCAGTTTGGATGAGGATCTGATCACAGATACGCAGTATTTT.

In this sample, this clone turned up once. The chain carries TRBV4-3 and TRBJ2-2; 7 positions agree with TRBD1. Germline V gene sequence: CDR1 LGHNA, CDR2 YSLEER. The CDR3 runs 16 residues. J was trimmed by 4 bases and V by 1 base; bases with no gene match: 6. CDR3 amino acids: CASSQAYRGGTGELFF. DNA of the CDR3: TGCGCCAGCAGCCAAGCGTACAGGGGTGGCACCGGGGAGCTGTTTTTT.

V and J are TRBV9 and TRBJ2-2; 7 bases match TRBD1. CDR1 is SGDLS and CDR2 is YYNGEE in the germline V gene. The trim removed 0 bases at V and 7 bases at J, leaving 9 bases unmatched. The CDR3 extends over 16 amino acids. The CDR3 DNA is TGTGCCAGCAGCGTAGACCTACAGGGGAGAATCGGGGAGCTGTTTTTT. Translating gives CASSVDLQGRIGELFF.

The chain employs TRBV19 and TRBJ2-7; weak D call: TRBD2 (5 bases). V was clipped by 6 bases and J by 3 bases, with 15 bases between them. This CDR3 has 14 residues. The V gene's germline CDR1 is LNHDA and CDR2 SQIVND (reference sequence). The chain's CDR3 is CASSDGEGGYEQYF. The CDR3 bases are TGTGCCAGTAGCGATGGAGAAGGAGGCTACGAGCAGTACTTC.

The chain links TRBV18 to TRBJ2-1; 10 nucleotides line up with TRBD2. CDR1 KGHSH and CDR2 LQKENI come from the germline V gene. This CDR3 has 17 residues. J lost 7 bases, V lost 0 bases, and 9 bases had no gene match. The CDR3 region is CASSPPRASGRLNEQFF. CDR3 nucleotide sequence: TGTGCCAGCTCACCACCGCGGGCTAGCGGGAGATTGAATGAGCAGTTCTTC.

The genes are TRBV3-1 (or the pseudogene TRBV3-2) and TRBJ1-2; 7 bases are a match to TRBD1. CDR1 LGHDT and CDR2 YNNKEL come from the germline V gene (reference sequence). The CDR3 runs to 17 residues. The trim removed 4 bases at V and 1 base at J, leaving 12 bases unmatched. The CDR3 coding sequence is TGTGCCAGCAGCCTAGGAACACAGGGGCCCATTAACTATGGCTACACCTTC. It is translated as CASSLGTQGPINYGYTF.

The chain combines TRBV6-2 or TRBV6-3 with TRBJ2-4, with 15 nucleotides matching TRBD2. CDR3 length equals 17 residues. V lost 6 bases to trimming and J lost 5 bases; unmatched junction nucleotides: 8. Germline-derived CDR1 and CDR2 are MNHEY and SVGEGT. The chain's CDR3 is CASSPGTSGRRENIQYF. The CDR3 coding sequence is TGTGCCAGCAGCCCAGGGACTAGCGGGAGGAGGGAAAACATTCAGTACTTC.